Listed here are 17 T cell receptor beta chains from one sample, sequenced in a study of T-cell reconstitution after alpha-beta-depleted transplantation in children. Unique molecular identifiers were incorporated during preparation of the TCRbeta library. MiXCR, run by TCRdb on the PCR reads, gives a single entry per CDR3 protein. Of roughly 300,000 distinct CDR3 sequences listed, 9.9% were seen once; the top ten hold about 9.4%. The sample in question was PBMCs from the stem cell graft donor, obtained from the stem cell graft. Source of these receptors: a human donor who donated a stem cell graft to a child with SCID.

This clonotype has a handful of counts. The chain uses TRBV7-2 and TRBJ1-2; no firm D call. V was trimmed by 1 base and J by 2 bases, leaving 11 bases between them. The CDR3 contains 15 residues. The germline CDR1 and CDR2 sequences are SGHTA and FQGNSA. The CDR3 sequence: CASSLEYGSNYGYTF. The CDR3 bases are TGTGCCAGCAGCTTAGAGTACGGATCCAACTATGGCTACACCTTC.

This sequence joins TRBV19 and TRBJ2-3; the D is unclear. Between the trimmed V and J ends, which lost 3 bases and 7 bases, there was a span of 8 bases. The V gene's germline CDR1 is LNHDA and CDR2 SQIVND (reference sequence). The CDR3 totals 12 residues. This CDR3 reads CASSMIGNTQYF. CDR3 nucleotides: TGTGCCAGTAGTATGATCGGAAATACGCAGTATTTT.

This clonotype was seen a handful of times. The V call is TRBV9, the J call TRBJ2-5, with D perhaps matching TRBD2 (6 bases). The CDR3 is 15 residues long. Germline V gene sequence: CDR1 SGDLS, CDR2 YYNGEE. The germline V and J ends were trimmed by 0 bases and 5 bases, with 14 bases remaining between them. CDR3 coding DNA: TGTGCCAGCAGCGTAGAAGGCGGGGAAGGTGAGACCCAGTACTTC. Protein sequence: CASSVEGGEGETQYF.

This clonotype was seen more than once but under ten times. This sequence joins TRBV12-5 and TRBJ1-1, with 7 bases identical to TRBD1. Germline V gene sequence: CDR1 LGHNT, CDR2 FRNRAP. The CDR3 has 15 amino acids. The V and J ends lost 8 bases and 6 bases, in that order; junction bases with no gene match: 15. In DNA, the CDR3 is TGTGCTAGTCCCAACCGTGCAGGGGGGATCGCTGAAGCTTTCTTT. This gives the protein CASPNRAGGIAEAFF.

This clonotype was counted many times. The V and J genes are TRBV2 and TRBJ2-2; D possibly uses TRBD1 or TRBD2 (5 bases each). There are 13 residues in the CDR3. CDR1 SNHLY and CDR2 FYNNEI come from the germline V gene. Trimming took 6 bases from V and 5 from J, leaving 10 bases between them. The CDR3 DNA reads TGTGCCAGCAGAAGGGACGTTACCGGGGAGCTGTTTTTT. Translation gives CASRRDVTGELFF.

This clonotype has more than one count but fewer than ten. This chain links TRBV4-2 with TRBJ2-7, with 8 bases identical to TRBD1. The CDR3 contains 16 residues. The germline V gene has CDR1 LGHNA and CDR2 YNFKEQ. Losses at the gene ends were 0 bases for V and 3 bases for J; bases not matched to a gene: 7. CDR3 loop: CASSQESPGQVYEQYF. In nucleotides, the CDR3 is TGTGCCAGCAGCCAAGAGTCGCCGGGACAGGTCTACGAGCAGTACTTC.

The V gene is TRBV7-3, the J gene TRBJ2-3; D is unclear. Germline V gene lookup returns CDR1 SGHTA and CDR2 FQGTGA. This CDR3 comprises 13 residues. V dropped 5 bases and J dropped 4 bases, with 10 bases sitting between them. This CDR3 is CASSLWSADTQYF. In DNA form, the CDR3 reads TGTGCCAGCAGCCTATGGAGTGCAGATACGCAGTATTTT.

In this sample, this clonotype turned up a few times. The rearrangement joins TRBV9 to TRBJ2-7, with D uncertain. CDR1 SGDLS and CDR2 YYNGEE come from the germline V gene. The CDR3 is made up of 14 amino acids. The V end was cut by 0 bases, the J end by 2 bases, with 9 bases between. In nucleotides, the CDR3 is TGTGCCAGCAGCGTAGCTGGGCAGACCTACGAGCAGTACTTC. Protein sequence: CASSVAGQTYEQYF.

The V and J genes are TRBV7-2 and TRBJ2-1; TRBD2 matches at 8 bases. With 1 base clipped from V and 8 bases from J, the junction kept 4 bases outside the gene matches. The CDR3 sequence is 14 residues long. Germline loops: CDR1 SGHTA, CDR2 FQGNSA. The CDR3 spells CASSLVSGGDEQFF. The CDR3 bases are TGTGCCAGCAGCTTAGTGAGCGGGGGTGATGAGCAGTTCTTC.

This clonotype has at least ten counts. The chain couples TRBV2 to TRBJ2-7; D unresolved. The V gene's germline CDR1 is SNHLY and CDR2 FYNNEI. V was clipped by 7 bases and J by 6 bases, with 16 bases between them. The CDR3 is 13 residues long. CDR3 coding DNA: TGTGCCAGCAAGTGGGGTGACGAATCCGAGCAGTACTTC. Protein: CASKWGDESEQYF.

This clonotype was detected a few times. The rearrangement links TRBV7-8 to TRBJ2-5, with TRBD1 matching over 7 bases. V trimming: 4 bases; J trimming: 0 bases; junction bases outside the gene matches: 5. Germline values: CDR1 SGHVS, CDR2 FQNEAQ. The CDR3 spans 15 residues. The CDR3 sequence: CASSSPRGYQETQYF. The DNA of the CDR3 is TGTGCCAGCAGCTCCCCCAGGGGGTACCAAGAGACCCAGTACTTC. Filled out from reference TRBV7-8 and TRBJ2-5, the complete variable domain reads GAGVSQSPRYKVAKRGQDVALRCDPISGHVSLFWYQQALGQGPEFLTYFQNEAQLDKSGLPSDRFFAERPEGSVSTLKIQRTQQEDSAVYLCASSSPRGYQETQYFGPGTRLLVL.

Ten or more counts support this clonotype. V usage is TRBV27 and J usage is TRBJ2-3; D perhaps matches TRBD1 (5 bases). Germline V gene sequence: CDR1 MNHEY, CDR2 SMNVEV (reference sequence). The ends were cut back, 8 bases at V and 2 bases at J, with 11 bases in the middle. This CDR3 has 13 amino acids. The CDR3 loop is CASGWGPTDTQYF. As DNA, the CDR3 is TGTGCCAGCGGGTGGGGCCCCACAGATACGCAGTATTTT.

This clonotype was seen a few times. The chain joins TRBV9 to TRBJ1-1; 7 bases are a match to TRBD1. The V gene end was trimmed by 4 bases and the J gene end by 1 base; junction bases not matched to a gene: 7. Per germline, CDR1 SGDLS and CDR2 YYNGEE. The CDR3 loop spans 15 amino acids. The CDR3 sequence: CASSPRGSANTEAFF. In DNA, the CDR3 is TGTGCCAGCAGCCCCAGGGGGTCAGCGAACACTGAAGCTTTCTTT.

This clonotype has more than one count but fewer than ten. The rearrangement joins TRBV5-1 to TRBJ2-1; D perhaps matches TRBD2 (7 bases). Germline V gene sequence: CDR1 SGHRS, CDR2 YFSETQ. This CDR3 has 17 amino acids. Between the trimmed V and J ends, which lost 3 bases and 1 base, there was a span of 17 bases. The CDR3 is CASSSGAGAASYNEQFF. The CDR3 nucleotides read TGCGCCAGCAGCTCCGGGGCGGGGGCCGCTTCCTACAATGAGCAGTTCTTC.

This clonotype was observed a handful of times. The J gene is TRBJ1-6, the V gene TRBV5-1; D is perhaps TRBD1 (5 bases). Germline values: CDR1 SGHRS, CDR2 YFSETQ. Trimming took 8 bases from V and 2 from J, leaving 14 bases between them. This CDR3 contains 15 residues. The CDR3 coding sequence is TGCGCCAGTTCGGGCGGGGCCACCTATAATTCACCCCTCCACTTT. It is translated as CASSGGATYNSPLHF.

The chain couples TRBV19 to TRBJ2-1, with D possibly being TRBD1 or TRBD2 (5 bases each). The CDR3 loop spans 15 amino acids. V lost 4 bases and J 3 bases, leaving 13 bases between the germline ends. Germline-derived CDR1 and CDR2 are LNHDA and SQIVND (reference sequence). Here the CDR3 reads CASSRNAGGYNEQFF. The CDR3 region has the DNA TGTGCCAGTAGTAGGAATGCTGGGGGCTACAATGAGCAGTTCTTC.

The CDR3 reads CASSPTDNSYEQYF. The CDR3 DNA reads TGTGCCAGCTCACCAACAGACAATTCCTACGAGCAGTACTTC. The V and J genes are TRBV18 and TRBJ2-7; D is undetermined. This CDR3 is built from 14 residues. V gave up 2 bases and J gave up 1 base, with 9 bases separating them. Germline CDR1 and CDR2: KGHSH and LQKENI.